The following is a TCR beta chain sequence with its context. Its specificity is not known. In the PCR, 60 Vbeta and 13 Jbeta primers were used. The repertoire was sequenced with immunoSEQ multiplex PCR; TCRdb's copy has only in-frame clones and lacks some. The sample shows some 120,000 clones, approximately 85% of them seen only once. V shed 1 base and J 5 bases; nucleotides not matched to a gene: 5. Per germline, CDR1 GTSNPN and CDR2 SVGIG (reference sequence). This CDR3 is 14 amino acids long. This sample stems from a study of cytomegalovirus exposure and HLA in healthy donors. Study context: Clustering assigned 70% to 90% of the 350 to 450 genotyped donors to the Caucasian-associated ancestry cluster. Findings and limits, study-wide: Researchers left out some V segments, among them TRBV6-2 and TRBV6-3, as indistinguishable. A highly shared variant cluster was judged a likely technical artifact.

This chain connects TRBV30 to TRBJ1-1; TRBD1 agrees at 9 bases. This receptor was identified in a woman under 40 in good health and CMV-seropositive. The sequencing sample was made of PBMCs. The CDR3 loop reads CAWSAWDRETEAFF. The CDR3 DNA is TGTGCCTGGAGTGCCTGGGACAGGGAAACTGAAGCTTTCTTT. The whole variable domain, remainder taken from reference TRBV30 and TRBJ1-1, is SQTIHQWPATLVQPVGSPLSLECTVEGTSNPNLYWYRQAAGRGLQLLFYSVGIGQISSEVPQNLSASRPQDRQFILSSKKLLLSDSGFYLCAWSAWDRETEAFFGQGTRLTVV.